The 13 T cell receptor beta chains in this list originate from one sample, sequenced in a study of shared clonotypes between healthy human individuals. TCRdb keeps only in-frame clones here, not all; method: immunoSEQ multiplex PCR. The sample holds 2.3 million or so clones, approximately 93% seen once. Sequenced input: naive CD4+ T cells from PBMCs. Subset: CD45RA+ positively selected. These receptors were obtained from a young man in good health. Some clones in this sample may be carry-over from other donors' samples.

Only one count was recorded for this clone. Other nucleotide sequences from this sample produce the same CDR3. The chain couples TRBV18 to TRBJ2-2; 11 positions match TRBD2. This CDR3 has 15 amino acids. Germline assignment: CDR1 KGHSH and CDR2 LQKENI. The J segment lost 4 bases and the V segment lost 6 bases, leaving 4 bases of the junction unmatched. CDR3 DNA: TGTGCCAGCTCGCCTCTAGCGGGAGGCACCGGGGAGCTGTTTTTT. Translated: CASSPLAGGTGELFF.

Only a few counts were recorded for this clone. The chain couples TRBV28 to TRBJ1-1, with 9 bases that match TRBD1. V trimming: 7 bases; J trimming: 5 bases; junction bases outside the gene matches: 11. The CDR3 totals 15 residues. Germline V gene sequence: CDR1 MDHEN, CDR2 SYDVKM. In DNA, the CDR3 is TGTGCCAGCACCGCCTCGGGGACAGGGAGAACTGAAGCTTTCTTT. Its translation: CASTASGTGRTEAFF.

In DNA form, the CDR3 reads TGTGCCAGTAGTATAAGACTCACCAGCTCCTACAATGAGCAGTTCTTC. As protein: CASSIRLTSSYNEQFF. The chain is built from TRBV19 and TRBJ2-1, with no clear D. The germline V gene encodes CDR1 LNHDA and CDR2 SQIVND (reference sequence). The CDR3 totals 16 residues. Trimming took off 2 bases at V and 0 bases at J, with 11 bases between the two ends.

The chain couples TRBV18 to TRBJ1-1; 7 bases match TRBD1. The CDR3 is made up of 13 amino acids. Germline values: CDR1 KGHSH, CDR2 LQKENI. The V and J ends lost 3 bases and 6 bases, in that order; junction bases with no gene match: 4. CDR3 DNA: TGTGCCAGCTCACCCCAGGGACAGCCTGAAGCTTTCTTT. This codes for CASSPQGQPEAFF.

J is TRBJ1-3 and V is TRBV7-2; 7 bases are a match to TRBD1. This CDR3 comprises 15 residues. CDR1 and CDR2 from the germline V gene are SGHTA and FQGNSA. Unmatched junction bases numbered 1, after V lost 2 bases and J lost 0 bases. CDR3 sequence (DNA): TGTGCCAGCAGCTTACGGACAGGCTCTGGAAACACCATATATTTT. It codes for CASSLRTGSGNTIYF.

The chain couples TRBV10-3 to TRBJ2-7; weak D call: TRBD2 (5 bases). The CDR3 sequence is 11 residues long. V was cut by 11 bases and J by 6 bases, with 14 bases left in between. CDR1 and CDR2 (germline): ENHRY, SYGVKD. In nucleotides, the CDR3 is TGTGCCTCCCGGGCCGGAGGCGAGCAGTACTTC. It encodes CASRAGGEQYF.

The chain is built from TRBV7-9 and TRBJ1-3; 9 bases match TRBD1. Germline V gives CDR1 SEHNR, CDR2 FQNEAQ (reference sequence). The CDR3 consists of 15 residues. The V and J ends lost 5 bases and 4 bases, in that order; junction bases with no gene match: 6. The CDR3 region has the DNA TGTGCCAGCAGCCCACAGGGGGCCTCCGGAAACACCATATATTTT. This sequence encodes CASSPQGASGNTIYF.

The V and J genes are TRBV2 and TRBJ1-1; D remains ambiguous. V was clipped by 6 bases and J by 1 base, with 12 bases between them. The CDR3 runs to 14 residues. Germline V gene sequence: CDR1 SNHLY, CDR2 FYNNEI. CDR3 region: CASRSYARNTEAFF. The CDR3 nucleotides read TGTGCCAGCAGGAGTTACGCGAGGAACACTGAAGCTTTCTTT.

The chain recombines TRBV18 with TRBJ1-1; D is unresolved. CDR3 length: 14 amino acids. The germline CDR1 and CDR2 sequences are KGHSH and LQKENI. V was pared by 0 bases and J by 0 bases, with 5 bases between. The CDR3 DNA sequence: TGTGCCAGCTCACCACCAGGAGTGAACACTGAAGCTTTCTTT. Encoded protein: CASSPPGVNTEAFF.

The chain employs TRBV2 and TRBJ1-1, with 12 nucleotides matching TRBD1. CDR1 is SNHLY and CDR2 is FYNNEI in the germline V gene. The V gene end was trimmed by 0 bases and the J gene end by 5 bases; junction bases not matched to a gene: 7. The CDR3 runs 17 residues. CDR3 DNA: TGTGCCAGCAGTGAAGCGCAGGGACAGGGGGCGACGACTGAAGCTTTCTTT. This encodes CASSEAQGQGATTEAFF. The complete variable domain, with remaining parts taken from reference TRBV2 and TRBJ1-1, reads EPEVTQTPSHQVTQMGQEVILRCVPISNHLYFYWYRQILGQKVEFLVSFYNNEISEKSEIFDDQFSVERPDGSNFTLKIRSTKLEDSAMYFCASSEAQGQGATTEAFFGQGTRLTVV.

This clone was found once. The rearrangement links TRBV19 to TRBJ2-2, with D perhaps TRBD1 (5 bases). The length of the CDR3 is 15 residues. The V gene lost 8 bases and the J gene lost 1 base, with 14 bases spanning the gap. Germline assignment: CDR1 LNHDA and CDR2 SQIVND (reference sequence). CDR3 DNA: TGTGCCAGTCACGACAGAATAAAGAACACCGGGGAGCTGTTTTTT. Translated: CASHDRIKNTGELFF. Full variable domain (missing parts from reference TRBV19 and TRBJ2-2): DGGITQSPKYLFRKEGQNVTLSCEQNLNHDAMYWYRQDPGQGLRLIYYSQIVNDFQKGDIAEGYSVSREKKESFPLTVTSAQKNPTAFYLCASHDRIKNTGELFFGEGSRLTVL.

This chain links TRBV7-2 with TRBJ2-7, with 10 bases identical to TRBD2. The J segment lost 4 bases and the V segment lost 6 bases, leaving 12 bases of the junction unmatched. The CDR3 loop spans 16 amino acids. Germline assignment: CDR1 SGHTA and CDR2 FQGNSA. The CDR3 here is CASRLSLAGAHYEQYF. The DNA of the CDR3 is TGTGCCAGCAGGCTATCCCTAGCGGGAGCCCATTACGAGCAGTACTTC.

There are a few counts of this clone. The identical CDR3 is also encoded by other nucleotide sequences in the sample. The J gene is TRBJ1-2, the V gene TRBV7-9; D gene uncertain. The germline CDR1 and CDR2 sequences are SEHNR and FQNEAQ (reference sequence). Trimming left V 5 bases short and J 1 base short, with 5 bases between. There are 12 residues in the CDR3. CDR3 nucleotides: TGTGCCAGCAGCCGAGATAACTATGGCTACACCTTC. It is translated as CASSRDNYGYTF.